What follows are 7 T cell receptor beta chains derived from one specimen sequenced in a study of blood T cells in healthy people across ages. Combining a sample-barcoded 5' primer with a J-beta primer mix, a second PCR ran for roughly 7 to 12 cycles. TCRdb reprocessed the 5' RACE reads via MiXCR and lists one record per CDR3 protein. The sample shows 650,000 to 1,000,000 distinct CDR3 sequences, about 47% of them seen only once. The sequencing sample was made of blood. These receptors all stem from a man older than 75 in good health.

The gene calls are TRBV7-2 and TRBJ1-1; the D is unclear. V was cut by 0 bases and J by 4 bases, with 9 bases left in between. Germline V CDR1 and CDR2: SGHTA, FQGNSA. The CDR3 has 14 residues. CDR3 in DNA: TGTGCCAGCAGCTTAGCGCGGGAACCCACTGAAGCTTTCTTT. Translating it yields CASSLAREPTEAFF.

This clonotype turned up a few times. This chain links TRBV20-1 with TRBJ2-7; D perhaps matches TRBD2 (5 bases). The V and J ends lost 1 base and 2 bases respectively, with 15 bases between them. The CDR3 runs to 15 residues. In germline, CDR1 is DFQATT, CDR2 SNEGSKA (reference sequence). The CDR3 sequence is CSARANTRLPYEQYF. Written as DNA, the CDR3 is TGCAGTGCTAGAGCCAACACTAGGCTACCCTACGAGCAGTACTTC.

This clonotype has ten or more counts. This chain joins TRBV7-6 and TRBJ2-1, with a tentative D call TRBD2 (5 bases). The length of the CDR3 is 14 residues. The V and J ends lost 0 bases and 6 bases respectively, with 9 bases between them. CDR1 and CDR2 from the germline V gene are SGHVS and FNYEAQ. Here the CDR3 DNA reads TGTGCCAGCAGCTTAGCGGGAGAGGGCAATGAGCAGTTCTTC. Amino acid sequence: CASSLAGEGNEQFF.

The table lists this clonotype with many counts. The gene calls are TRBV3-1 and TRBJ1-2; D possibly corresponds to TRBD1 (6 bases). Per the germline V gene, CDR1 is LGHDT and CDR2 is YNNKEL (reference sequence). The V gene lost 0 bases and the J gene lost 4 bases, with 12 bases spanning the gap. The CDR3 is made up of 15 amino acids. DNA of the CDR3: TGTGCCAGCAGCCAAGAACGGGCAGGGGTCTATGGCTACACCTTC. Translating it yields CASSQERAGVYGYTF.

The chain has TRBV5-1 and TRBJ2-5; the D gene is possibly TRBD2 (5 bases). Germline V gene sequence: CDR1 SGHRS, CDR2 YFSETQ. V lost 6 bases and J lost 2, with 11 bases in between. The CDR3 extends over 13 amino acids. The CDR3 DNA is TGCGCCAGCACCCCCGGGATACAAGAGACCCAGTACTTC. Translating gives CASTPGIQETQYF.

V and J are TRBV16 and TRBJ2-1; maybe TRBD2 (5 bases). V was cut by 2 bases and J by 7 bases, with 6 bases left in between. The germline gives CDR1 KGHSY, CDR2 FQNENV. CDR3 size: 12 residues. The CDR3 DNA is TGTGCCAGCAGCCAACGAGGGAATGAGCAGTTCTTC. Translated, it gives CASSQRGNEQFF.

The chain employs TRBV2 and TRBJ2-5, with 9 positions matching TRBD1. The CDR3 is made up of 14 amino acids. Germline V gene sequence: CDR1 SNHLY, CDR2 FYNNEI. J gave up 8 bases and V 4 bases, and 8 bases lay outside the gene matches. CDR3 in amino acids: CASSGAGQGCTQYF. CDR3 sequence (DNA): TGTGCCAGCAGTGGAGCGGGACAGGGATGTACCCAGTACTTC.